This TCR beta chain was captured in a study of shared clonotypes between healthy human individuals (TCRdb year 2020). Turning to the overall study: A few men and a couple of women, aged 18 to 49 years, made up the cohort. Between about 0.85 and 9.5 billion PBMCs per donor were obtained by leukapheresis. To estimate repertoire size and how much clonotypes are shared between individuals, the study performed deep sequencing of blood TCR repertoires from about 5 healthy adults. Different laboratories and diverse techniques were used to prepare libraries and sequence TCR repertoires, to increase sequencing depth and limit assay-specific biases. Per donor, three plates each were used for CD4 naive and CD4 memory, two for CD8 naive, and one for CD8 memory. Overall study outcomes, separate from this receptor: The small number of donors limited the genetic and exposure-history diversity represented. Naive subsets generally had larger estimated clonotype richness than memory subsets. Sharing across a few donors was observed for about 5% of naive CD4, about 3.2% of naive CD8, 2.3% of memory CD4, and around 0.4% of memory CD8 clonotypes. Clonotypes shared by all four sorted-subset donors showed higher generation probabilities than non-shared clonotypes. Based on pairwise subsampling, the degree of clonotype sharing among donors was expected to be affected by sequencing depth. Sampling was restricted to blood, and TCR repertoires in tissues likely differ from the TCR repertoires found in blood. Incomplete sequencing was indicated by rarefaction of sorted-subset datasets, despite the large sequencing depth.

On this clone: Its specific antigen is unknown. No much larger clone is present one base from it, and per-base qualities are unavailable.

Using the deep immunoSEQ assay, TCR CDR3 regions were amplified from genomic DNA by multiplex PCR. Extracted genomic DNA from each cell subset was spread evenly across all wells of several immunoSEQ 96-well plates, with each plate serving as a replicate. For sorted subsets, each replicate PCR was loaded with approximately 190 ng genomic DNA, equivalent to about 30,000 T cell genomes. Purified libraries were measured with a Qubit 3.0 fluorometer, size-checked on a Bioanalyzer 2100, and measured again with the KAPA Library Quantification kit. Every immunoSEQ 96-well plate was sequenced on a dedicated single-read 150-cycle Illumina NextSeq 550 flow cell. Turning to the authors' computational methods: Because only junctional sequences without quality scores were contained in the immunoSEQ output, filtering matching that applied to full-length reads could not be performed. To assign V/J genes and CDR3, sequences were annotated against IMGT germline references using PyIR, a Python wrapper for IgBLAST v1.9. Reads with weak V/J assignments (E-value above 1e-6), missing CDR3, stop codons, out-of-frame junctions, or ambiguous translated residues were removed. V3J clonotypes were defined as sequences sharing an identical inferred V gene, J gene, and CDR3 amino acid sequence. Percentage overlap between repertoires was computed as shared unique clonotypes divided by the size of the smaller repertoire. RTK rarefaction, the Chao1 estimator, and Recon v2.1 estimates of unobserved clonotypes were used to assess repertoire richness. Generation probabilities for all TCRbeta clonotypes obtained by the gDNA method from a few donors were computed using OLGA. Not all clones reach the TCRdb copy of this immuneACCESS table, which keeps in-frame sequences only. Checked studies attribute under half of the gap to unresolved V genes and leave the rest unexplained. Clone size and V and J calls were adopted from that table, with D and trimming inferred from the DNA. For this sample there are 2 million to 2.5 million clones; approximately 94% appear just once. The ten biggest clones cover less than 0.15% of the sample.

Inclusive of the bounding cysteine and phenylalanine, the CDR3 is 11 residues long. The DNA shown is the 33-base CDR3, in frame from base 1. V is reduced by 6 bases and J by 4 bases, leaving a spacing of 9 bases between them. The germline V gene (reference sequence) provides CDR1 DFQATT and CDR2 SNEGSKA. The donors were healthy, HIV-negative adults with no recently reported acute infections or vaccinations. Every donor was a Caucasian adult living in Nashville, Tennessee, USA. Magnetic negative selection was used to enrich CD4+ T cells, after which naive cells were positively selected on CD45RA and the negative fraction became the memory subset. Blood was collected by leukapheresis, and PBMCs were isolated by Ficoll-Histopaque density gradient centrifugation and then cryopreserved in liquid nitrogen vapor phase. Purity and quantity of every magnetically sorted T cell population were checked by analytical flow cytometry. From each sorted fraction, genomic DNA was isolated and quantified by UV absorbance on a Nanodrop 2000c.

This chain is built from TRBV20-1 and TRBJ1-2, with the D gene too uncertain to name. The clonotype was recovered from a man between 18 and 29 years old in good health. Sequencing was performed on naive CD4+ T cells sorted from blood. The cell subset or site label, as the study defines it: CD45RA+ positively selected. The bases are TGCAGTGCCACGTCCAGCTATGGCTACACCTTC. It is translated as CSATSSYGYTF.